This TCR beta chain originates from a study of shared clonotypes between healthy human individuals. Notes on the study in general: Richness estimates generally favored naive over memory subsets.

TCRdb's copy holds only in-frame clones and misses some; the assay was immunoSEQ multiplex PCR. This sample yields fewer than 1.6 million clones, of which 97% to 99% are seen a single time; roughly 0.36% belongs to the top ten. Caucasian adults living in Nashville, Tennessee, provided all samples. Concerning this clone itself: Its antigen is as yet unknown.

Trimming cost V 0 bases and J 14 bases, with 27 bases left between them. The CDR3 has 17 amino acids. V gene TRBV5-7 combines with J gene TRBJ2-1; D is tentatively TRBD1 or TRBD2 (5 bases each). TRBV5-7 has ORF status, its function being uncertain. The specimen sequenced was naive CD4+ T cells sorted from blood. The subset is: CD45RA+ positively selected. This TCR came from a young man in good health. The CDR3 DNA is TGTGCCAGCAGCTTGGCCAGGGACCGTCAGCATTGGGATTGGGAGTTCTTC. This codes for CASSLARDRQHWDWEFF.